Listed here is a single T cell receptor beta chain. This sample is drawn from a study of control samples from healthy donors and cancer patients. The method was immunoSEQ multiplex PCR; TCRdb's version includes in-frame clones alone and lacks a portion of them. The table lists 50,000 or so clones, nearly 90% of them singletons. The sequence was collected from a man aged 50-60 years in good health. The sequenced sample consisted of blood.

CDR3 residues: CATSDAQGAETQYF. The DNA for the CDR3 is TGTGCCACCAGTGATGCCCAGGGAGCGGAGACCCAGTACTTC. The V call is TRBV24-1, the J call TRBJ2-5; D assignment may be TRBD1 or TRBD2 (5 bases each). Germline CDR1 KGHDR, CDR2 SFDVKD. CDR3 length: 14 residues. Between the trimmed V and J ends, which lost 3 bases and 5 bases, there was a span of 12 bases.